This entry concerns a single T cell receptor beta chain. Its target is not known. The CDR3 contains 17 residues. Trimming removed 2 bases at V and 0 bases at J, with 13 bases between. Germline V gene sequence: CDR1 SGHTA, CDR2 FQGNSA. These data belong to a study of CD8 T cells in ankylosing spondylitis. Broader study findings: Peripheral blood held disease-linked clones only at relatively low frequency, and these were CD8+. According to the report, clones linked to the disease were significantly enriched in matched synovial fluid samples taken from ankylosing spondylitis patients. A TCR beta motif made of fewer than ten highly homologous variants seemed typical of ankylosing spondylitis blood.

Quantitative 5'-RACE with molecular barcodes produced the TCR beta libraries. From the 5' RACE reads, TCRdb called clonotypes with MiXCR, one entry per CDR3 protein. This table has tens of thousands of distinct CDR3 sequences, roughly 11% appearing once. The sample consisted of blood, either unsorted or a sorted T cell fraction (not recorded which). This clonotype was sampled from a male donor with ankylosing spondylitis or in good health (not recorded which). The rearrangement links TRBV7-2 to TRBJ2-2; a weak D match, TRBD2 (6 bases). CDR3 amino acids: CASSLWGGGPNTGELFF. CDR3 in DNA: TGTGCCAGCAGCTTATGGGGAGGAGGGCCGAACACCGGGGAGCTGTTTTTT.